These T cell receptor beta chains were read from a single sample in a study of cytomegalovirus exposure and HLA in healthy donors. Data came from immunoSEQ multiplex PCR; TCRdb stores just in-frame clones and leaves some out. The table records roughly 150,000 clones, around 96% of them present only once. Sequencing used PBMCs. The source of these receptors is a woman under 30 in good health and CMV-seronegative. Each CDR3 is given with its conserved first and last residue. Expanded clones get a size class; other rows say once, few or many, or leave the size out.

V	J	size	CDR3
TRBV18	TRBJ2-1	-	CASSQGGGNYNEQFF
TRBV29-1	TRBJ2-3	once	CSVAGTRGVRDTQYF
TRBV11-1	TRBJ1-2	-	CASSPTRTGDGYTF
TRBV18	TRBJ1-1	-	CASSRDRDTDTEAFF
TRBV5-1	TRBJ2-2	-	CASSFQLENTGELFF
TRBV5-4	TRBJ2-3	once	CATHLSAGWGTDTQYF
TRBV7-9	TRBJ1-2	-	CASSLAGGAAGYTF
TRBV27	TRBJ2-7	-	CASSLATAGGEQYF
TRBV7-3	TRBJ2-1	-	CASSQQGVTYNEQFF
TRBV5-4	TRBJ1-2	-	CASSSGTRGYGYTF
TRBV19	TRBJ2-7	-	CASSNLYEQYF
TRBV9	TRBJ1-1	-	CASSVEAGGRNTEAFF
TRBV27	TRBJ2-7	-	CASRENRGQGAYEQYF
TRBV4-3	TRBJ2-3	-	CASSQDGIAGVDTDTQYF
TRBV7-2	TRBJ2-3	-	CASSFGTSGGLKADTQYF
TRBV6-5	TRBJ2-7	-	CASSLDRDYEQYF
TRBV7-9	TRBJ1-6	-	CASRPTGANSPLHF
TRBV7-9	TRBJ1-3	-	CASTATGVSGNTIYF
TRBV5-1	TRBJ1-2	-	CASSWGQGDGYTF
TRBV6-1	TRBJ1-2	-	CASSEGTPYYGYTF
TRBV10-3	TRBJ1-2	once	CAISEFRQGSIYGYTF
TRBV7-9	TRBJ2-3	-	CASSSNAGGESTDTQYF
TRBV19	TRBJ2-5	once	CASSIGQGMYQETQYF
TRBV7-2	TRBJ2-5	-	CASSPLFTSGGAGETQYF
TRBV5-6	TRBJ1-4	-	CASSFRDGGEKLFF
TRBV6-5	TRBJ1-6	-	CASSYNRGEGSPLHF
TRBV7-2	TRBJ2-5	-	CASSPGQGETQYF
TRBV5-4	TRBJ2-2	-	CASSLGLAPKTNTGELFF
TRBV7-6	TRBJ2-1	-	CASSFPTFTSGPEGSYNEQFF
TRBV4-2	TRBJ2-3	-	CASSQDILAGASDTQYF
TRBV7-2	TRBJ2-3	-	CASSLAGRASTDTQYF
TRBV6-5	TRBJ1-2	few	CASSYPGQGRYTF
TRBV10-3	TRBJ2-3	once	CAISGGGTDTQYF
TRBV5-8	TRBJ1-1	-	CASSFPRDTEAFF
TRBV19	TRBJ1-5	-	CASSISQGARTQHF
TRBV2	TRBJ1-6	-	CASSERGTYNSPLHF
TRBV18	TRBJ2-2	-	CASSPQRPSNTGELFF
TRBV7-9	TRBJ1-4	-	CASSLLGPEKLFF
TRBV6-6	TRBJ1-2	-	CASSYAGQSYGYTF
TRBV6-8	TRBJ2-7	-	CASSYSRRTQHYEQYF
TRBV6-6	TRBJ2-7	-	CLVTDRGGEQYF
TRBV18	TRBJ2-7	-	CASSPGGLTYEQYF
TRBV25-1	TRBJ2-7	-	CASSDFRGPYEQYF
TRBV5-1	TRBJ2-5	-	CASSLGGGGDLQETQYF
TRBV2	TRBJ1-4	-	CASSEARIPTNEKLFF
TRBV27	TRBJ2-7	-	CASFHIGAGVTREQYF
TRBV29-1	TRBJ2-1	-	CSVEWWTSPLAGGPYNEQFF
TRBV11-2	TRBJ2-3	-	CASRSLAGGGSNF
TRBV4-2	TRBJ1-6	-	CASSQVQGSYNSPLHF
TRBV11-2	TRBJ2-1	-	CASSRGLAEVGEQFF
TRBV5-1	TRBJ1-3	-	CASSLGGSTGTGNTIYF
TRBV9	TRBJ2-3	once	CASSVGGAPTDTQYF
TRBV4-2	TRBJ1-2	-	CASSQEMTGGGYGYTF
TRBV27	TRBJ1-2	-	CASRAQGGYTF
TRBV7-9	TRBJ2-7	-	CASSLGRSTGEQYF
TRBV18	TRBJ2-7	-	CASSPGTGTYEQYF
TRBV11-3	TRBJ2-7	-	CASSLGATVPYEQYF
TRBV5-3	TRBJ2-4	-	CARSTAVDPPNNLDLAGKYF
TRBV5-5	TRBJ1-1	-	CASSAGTRVPEAFF